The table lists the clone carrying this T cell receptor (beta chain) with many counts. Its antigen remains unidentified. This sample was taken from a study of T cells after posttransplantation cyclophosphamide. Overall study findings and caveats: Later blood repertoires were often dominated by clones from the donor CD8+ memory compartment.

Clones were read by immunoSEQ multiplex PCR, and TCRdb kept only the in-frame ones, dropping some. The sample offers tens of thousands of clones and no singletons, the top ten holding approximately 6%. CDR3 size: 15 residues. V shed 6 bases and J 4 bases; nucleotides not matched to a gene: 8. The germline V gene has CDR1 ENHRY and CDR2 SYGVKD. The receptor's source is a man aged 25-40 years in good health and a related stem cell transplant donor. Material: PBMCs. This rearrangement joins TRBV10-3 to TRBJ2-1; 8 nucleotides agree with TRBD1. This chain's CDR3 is CAIRQNRGSYNEQFF. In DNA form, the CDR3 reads TGTGCCATCAGGCAAAACAGGGGGTCTTACAATGAGCAGTTCTTC.